This T cell receptor beta chain was obtained from a study of tumor-infiltrating lymphocytes in primary liver carcinoma. This CDR3 is 13 amino acids long. V shed 2 bases and J shed 5 bases, with 8 bases lying between them. Germline V gives CDR1 MNHEY, CDR2 SVGEGT. General observations from the study: Because of bulk unsorted sampling, CD4+ and CD8+ repertoires were not subjected to comparison. Lesser overlap characterized tumor-adjacent and tumor-blood pairs relative to tumor region pairs.

This clonotype occurred a few times. Its antigen is still unknown. Blood RNA originated from unsorted whole blood, with germline DNA additionally extracted. Synthesis of TCR beta cDNA was carried out from 500 ng total RNA with a constant-region primer. Modified slightly, ARM-PCR produced TCR beta libraries over three nested multiplex PCR rounds. TRBV1-TRBV30 forward primers paired with a C-beta reverse primer drove the first two PCR rounds, about 10 cycles each. TCRdb reprocessed the multiplex PCR reads with MiXCR, giving one entry per CDR3 protein. Altogether fewer than 350,000 distinct CDR3 sequences are present, less than 70% being singletons, with the ten largest covering roughly 6.5%.

The source of this sequence is a man aged 40-49 years with primary liver carcinoma and hepatitis B virus infection. The chain couples TRBV6-2 or TRBV6-3 to TRBJ2-3; the D is unclear. Sequenced material: peripheral blood. The CDR3 loop reads CASSYGLVDTQYF. DNA of the CDR3: TGTGCCAGCAGTTACGGTTTAGTAGATACGCAGTATTTT.